The clone carrying this T cell receptor (beta chain) was counted a few times. Germline assignment: CDR1 SGHRS and CDR2 YFSETQ. This CDR3 contains 14 residues. The V segment lost 7 bases and the J segment 8 bases; nucleotides outside the gene matches: 10. Vbeta (60) and Jbeta (13) primers were used in the PCR. Using immunoSEQ multiplex PCR, the repertoire was profiled, and TCRdb retains in-frame clones only, with some absent. Of roughly 200,000 clones in the sample, over 9.5% were seen once. The sample is drawn from a study of cytomegalovirus exposure and HLA in healthy donors. The sequenced sample was PBMCs. The chain is built from TRBV5-1 and TRBJ2-1, with 9 bases aligning to TRBD2. The source is a man between 50 and 59 years old in good health and CMV-seropositive. CDR3 nucleotides: TGCGCCAGCCGATCGCGGGGGGGTGGGGATGAGCAGTTCTTC. Its protein product is CASRSRGGGDEQFF.